This T cell receptor beta chain was identified during a study of T cell repertoires in cytomegalovirus infection. Study details: Public signatures in TCR beta pointed to CMV infection and matching HLA type.

V dropped 6 bases and J dropped 2; count of bases not matched to a gene: 10. Per the germline V gene, CDR1 is SGHTA and CDR2 is FQGTGA. CDR3 size: 16 residues. There are many counts of this clonotype. In TCRdb, the reads were re-called with MiXCR into one record per CDR3 protein. The table records 490,000 or so distinct CDR3 sequences, 11% of them present only once. The chain combines TRBV7-3 with TRBJ1-3; 7 nucleotides line up with TRBD1. Input material: PBMCs. The TCR sequence derives from a human donor in good health (CMV status not recorded). Some clones in this sample may be carry-over from other donors' samples. CDR3 coding DNA: TGTGCCAGCAGAAGACCCGGACAGGATCCTGGAAACACCATATATTTT. Translation gives CASRRPGQDPGNTIYF.